This T cell receptor beta chain stems from a study of blood T cell repertoires in COVID-19. Whole-study context: T cells, B-cell-depleted T cells, or PBMCs supplied cDNA or gDNA.

Data came from immunoSEQ multiplex PCR; TCRdb stores just in-frame clones and leaves some out. The repertoire holds under 200,000 clones, with roughly 81% as singletons. V lost 4 bases and J lost 3, with 10 bases in between. Germline CDR1 MNHEY, CDR2 SMNVEV (reference sequence). This CDR3 region has 14 residues. This receptor was taken from a woman aged 60 to 75 with COVID-19, enrolled during active disease. Material: peripheral blood. The genes are TRBV27 and TRBJ1-5; tentatively, D is TRBD1 (5 bases). The CDR3 sequence is CASSWGGHNQPQHF. The CDR3 DNA follows: TGTGCCAGCAGTTGGGGAGGACACAATCAGCCCCAGCATTTT.